This T cell receptor beta chain was identified in a study of vaccination and CD4 T cells after COVID-19. The CDR3 is 15 residues long. CDR1 is MNHNS and CDR2 is SASEGT in the germline V gene. With 6 bases removed from V and 3 bases from J, the gap between germline ends came to 14 bases. Sequencing of DNA taken from cultured CD4+ T cells relied on the Oncomine TCR Beta short-read assay. Each CDR3 protein is one row after TCRdb ran MiXCR on the PCR reads. The table has around 19,000 distinct CDR3 sequences, 53% seen once; the top ten hold about 15%. As regards this clonotype: Its antigen is currently unknown.

Sample treatment: roughly nine-day PBMC culture with coronavirus spike peptide pools or control peptides (ViraFEST assay). This sequence joins TRBV6-1 and TRBJ2-2; no reliable D call. The receptor comes from a human donor who had recovered from COVID-19. The starting material was CD4+ T cells from blood, cultured in vitro, obtained before SARS-CoV-2 vaccination. CDR3 DNA sequence: TGTGCCAGCAGCCCCATTGACACTCACACCGGGGAGCTGTTTTTT. Translating it yields CASSPIDTHTGELFF.